One and the same sample provided the 10 T cell receptor beta chains below, sequenced in a study of cytomegalovirus exposure and HLA in healthy donors. PCR involved 60 Vbeta and 13 Jbeta primers. Here immunoSEQ multiplex PCR was the method, and the copy in TCRdb shows in-frame clones only, minus some. This repertoire shows tens of thousands of clones, roughly 69% found once; its top ten account for 3% to 4%. Sequencing was carried out using PBMCs. The receptor set was obtained from a woman aged 30 to 39 in good health and CMV-seronegative.

The V gene is TRBV25-1, the J gene TRBJ2-5; TRBD2 aligns across 7 bases. Germline values: CDR1 MGHDK, CDR2 SYGVNS. The V gene end was trimmed by 6 bases and the J gene end by 5 bases; junction bases not matched to a gene: 12. This CDR3 spans 15 amino acids. The CDR3 protein is CASRVGVAGGETQYF. CDR3 DNA: TGTGCCAGCAGAGTAGGAGTAGCGGGTGGGGAGACCCAGTACTTC.

The rearrangement uses TRBV29-1 and TRBJ1-1; no reliable D call. The CDR3 runs 11 residues. Germline CDR1 SQVTM, CDR2 ANQGSEA. CDR3 loop: CTASGNTEAFF. CDR3 nucleotide sequence: TGCACCGCGAGCGGGAACACTGAAGCTTTCTTT.

In this sample, this clone turned up once. The chain links TRBV28 to TRBJ1-5, with D possibly being TRBD1 (5 bases). Trimming stripped 3 bases from V and 1 base from J, with 16 bases between. The length of the CDR3 is 17 residues. Per germline, CDR1 MDHEN and CDR2 SYDVKM. Written as DNA, the CDR3 is TGTGCCAGCAGTTTTGACAGCGGGGGTTACAGCAATCAGCCCCAGCATTTT. Translating it yields CASSFDSGGYSNQPQHF. Variable domain in full (rest from reference TRBV28 and TRBJ1-5): DVKVTQSSRYLVKRTGEKVFLECVQDMDHENMFWYRQDPGLGLRLIYFSYDVKMKEKGDIPEGYSVSREKKERFSLILESASTNQTSMYLCASSFDSGGYSNQPQHFGDGTRLSIL.

The table lists this clone with a few counts. The rearrangement joins TRBV29-1 to TRBJ2-6; D is possibly TRBD1 (6 bases). Germline V gene lookup returns CDR1 SQVTM and CDR2 ANQGSEA. V was clipped by 7 bases and J by 3 bases, with 16 bases between them. This CDR3 contains 15 residues. This CDR3 reads CSAIGGAGGANVLTF. In nucleotides, the CDR3 is TGCAGCGCCATTGGGGGCGCGGGTGGGGCCAACGTCCTGACTTTC. Looking up the rest from reference TRBV29-1 and TRBJ2-6 gives the full variable domain: SAVISQKPSRDICQRGTSLTIQCQVDSQVTMMFWYRQQPGQSLTLIATANQGSEATYESGFVIDKFPISRPNLTFSTLTVSNMSPEDSSIYLCSAIGGAGGANVLTFGAGSRLTVL.

J is TRBJ1-2 and V is TRBV18; D is perhaps TRBD1 (5 bases). The germline gives CDR1 KGHSH, CDR2 LQKENI. This CDR3 region has 15 residues. Trimming took 3 bases from V and 4 from J, leaving 15 bases between them. CDR3 region: CASSPRDGFFYGYTF. CDR3 nucleotides: TGTGCCAGCTCACCGCGGGACGGATTCTTCTATGGCTACACCTTC.

The V gene is TRBV16, the J gene TRBJ1-2; a possible D gene is TRBD1 (5 bases). The CDR3 sequence is 14 residues long. CDR1 and CDR2 from the germline V gene are KGHSY and FQNENV. Trimming removed 0 bases from V and 4 bases from J, with 9 bases in between. The CDR3 nucleotides read TGTGCCAGCAGCCAATCAAGCGGGGCCTATGGCTACACCTTC. Translation gives CASSQSSGAYGYTF.

V gene TRBV6-5 combines with J gene TRBJ2-7, with D tentatively TRBD2 (6 bases). This CDR3 has 11 amino acids. Germline V gives CDR1 MNHEY, CDR2 SVGAGI. The chain's CDR3 is CASSYSCSSAV. The CDR3, as DNA: TGTGCCAGCAGTTACTCGTGCTCTAGCGCGGTC.

The J gene is TRBJ1-1, the V gene TRBV18; D gene unclear. The V gene's germline CDR1 is KGHSH and CDR2 LQKENI. Trimming cost V 3 bases and J 0 bases, with 5 bases left between them. The CDR3 spans 13 residues. The DNA of the CDR3 is TGTGCCAGCTCACCTCGTGTGAACACTGAAGCTTTCTTT. Translation: CASSPRVNTEAFF.

V is TRBV30 and J is TRBJ2-5; D perhaps matches TRBD1 (5 bases). The CDR3 totals 12 residues. Trimming removed 7 bases from V and 4 bases from J, with 13 bases in between. CDR1 GTSNPN and CDR2 SVGIG come from the germline V gene (reference sequence). The CDR3 DNA is TGTGCCTTTTCTCAGGGCGCAGAGACCCAGTACTTC. Its protein is CAFSQGAETQYF.

The J gene is TRBJ2-1, the V gene TRBV7-2; a weak D match, TRBD1 (5 bases). Germline values: CDR1 SGHTA, CDR2 FQGNSA. The length of the CDR3 is 15 residues. The V end lost 5 bases, the J end lost 4 bases, and 15 bases lay between the germline ends. The CDR3 nucleotides are TGTGCCAGCAGCCGATACCAGGGCGGATACAATGAGCAGTTCTTC. Amino acids: CASSRYQGGYNEQFF.